This T cell receptor (beta chain) comes out of a study of T cells in Graves' hyperthyroidism and ophthalmopathy. About the study: Blood was drawn when the patient was first diagnosed and still untreated.

The study's findings and limits: Among clonotypes expanded in thyroid above 0.001, most were also found in blood.

Investigators excluded patients with uncontrolled infection, other autoimmune disease, pregnancy or lactation. Together with thyroid ultrasound, orbital computed tomography, serum thyroxine and TRAb, clinical symptoms were used for diagnoses. Ten or more counts support this clonotype. The antigen is undetermined. The CDR3 regions of TCR beta were amplified from RNA transcripts. First-round RT-PCR with HTBI primers amplified the TCR CDR3 region. TCRdb redid the calling of the multiplex PCR reads with MiXCR, one entry per CDR3 protein. This table has about 350,000 distinct CDR3 sequences, roughly 15% appearing once. The clonotype was recovered from a woman in her fifties or sixties with Graves' ophthalmopathy. Sequenced material: blood.

CDR3 sequence reads: CASSKGTGELAGGYEQYF. The DNA of the CDR3 is TGTGCCAGCAGCAAGGGGACAGGGGAGCTAGCGGGAGGATACGAGCAGTACTTC. V usage is TRBV11-3 and J usage is TRBJ2-7; D might be TRBD2 (11 bases). CDR3 length: 18 amino acids. The V end was cut by 5 bases, the J end by 4 bases, with 27 bases between. Germline-derived CDR1 and CDR2 are SGHNT and YENEEA.